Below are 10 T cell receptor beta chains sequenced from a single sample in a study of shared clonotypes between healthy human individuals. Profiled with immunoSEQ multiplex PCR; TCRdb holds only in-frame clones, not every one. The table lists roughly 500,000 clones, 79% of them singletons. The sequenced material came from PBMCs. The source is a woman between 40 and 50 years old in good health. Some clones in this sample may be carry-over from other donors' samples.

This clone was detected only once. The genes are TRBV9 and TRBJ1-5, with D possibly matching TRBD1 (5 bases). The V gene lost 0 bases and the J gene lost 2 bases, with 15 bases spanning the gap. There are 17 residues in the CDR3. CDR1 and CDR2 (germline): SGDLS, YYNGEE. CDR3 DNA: TGTGCCAGCAGCGTAGTTGGTACCAGGGAGCGCAATCAGCCCCAGCATTTT. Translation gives CASSVVGTRERNQPQHF. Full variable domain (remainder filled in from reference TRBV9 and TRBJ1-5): DSGVTQTPKHLITATGQRVTLRCSPRSGDLSVYWYQQSLDQGLQFLIQYYNGEERAKGNILERFSAQQFPDLHSELNLSSLELGDSALYFCASSVVGTRERNQPQHFGDGTRLSIL.

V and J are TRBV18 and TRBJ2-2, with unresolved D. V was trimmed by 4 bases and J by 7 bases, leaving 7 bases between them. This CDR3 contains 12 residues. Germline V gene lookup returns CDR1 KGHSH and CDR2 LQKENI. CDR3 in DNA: TGTGCCAGCTCACTCATGAGCGGGGAGCTGTTTTTT. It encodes CASSLMSGELFF.

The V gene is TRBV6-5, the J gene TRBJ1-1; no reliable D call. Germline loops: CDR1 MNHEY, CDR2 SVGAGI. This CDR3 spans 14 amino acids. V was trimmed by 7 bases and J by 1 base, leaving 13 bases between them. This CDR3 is CASTPEPRNTEAFF. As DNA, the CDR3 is TGTGCCAGCACCCCCGAGCCGAGGAACACTGAAGCTTTCTTT.

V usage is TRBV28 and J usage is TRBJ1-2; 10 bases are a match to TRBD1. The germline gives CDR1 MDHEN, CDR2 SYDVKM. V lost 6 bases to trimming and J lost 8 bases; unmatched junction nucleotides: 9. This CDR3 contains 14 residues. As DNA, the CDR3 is TGTGCCAGCAGGTCTTCGGGACAGGGGATCGGCTACACCTTC. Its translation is CASRSSGQGIGYTF.

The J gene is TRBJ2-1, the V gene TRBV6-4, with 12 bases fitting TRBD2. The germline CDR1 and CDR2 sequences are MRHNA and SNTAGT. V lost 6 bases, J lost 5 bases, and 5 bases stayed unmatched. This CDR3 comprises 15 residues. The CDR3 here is CASSTSGGNHNEQFF. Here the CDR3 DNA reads TGTGCCAGCAGCACTAGCGGGGGGAACCACAATGAGCAGTTCTTC.

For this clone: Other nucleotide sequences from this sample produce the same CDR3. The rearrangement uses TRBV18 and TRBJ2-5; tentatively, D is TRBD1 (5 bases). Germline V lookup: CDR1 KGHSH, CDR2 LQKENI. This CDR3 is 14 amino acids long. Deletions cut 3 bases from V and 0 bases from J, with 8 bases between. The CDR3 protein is CASSPSRDQETQYF. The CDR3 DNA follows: TGTGCCAGCTCACCTTCCAGGGACCAAGAGACCCAGTACTTC.

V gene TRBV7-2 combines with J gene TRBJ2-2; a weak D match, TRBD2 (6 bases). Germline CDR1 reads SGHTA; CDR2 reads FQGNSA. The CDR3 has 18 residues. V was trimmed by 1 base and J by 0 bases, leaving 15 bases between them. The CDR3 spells CASSLDSVRGSNTGELFF. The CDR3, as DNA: TGTGCCAGCAGCTTAGACTCGGTGCGGGGTTCGAACACCGGGGAGCTGTTTTTT.

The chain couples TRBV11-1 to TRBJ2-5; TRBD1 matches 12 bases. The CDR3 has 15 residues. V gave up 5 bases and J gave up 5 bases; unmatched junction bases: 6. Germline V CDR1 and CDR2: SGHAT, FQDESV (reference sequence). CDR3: CASSPGTGGDETQYF. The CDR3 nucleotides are TGTGCCAGCAGCCCTGGGACAGGGGGCGATGAGACCCAGTACTTC. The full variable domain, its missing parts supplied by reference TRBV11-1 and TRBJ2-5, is EAEVAQSPRYKITEKSQAVAFWCDPISGHATLYWYRQILGQGPELLVQFQDESVVDDSQLPKDRFSAERLKGVDSTLKIQPAELGDSAMYLCASSPGTGGDETQYFGPGTRLLVL.

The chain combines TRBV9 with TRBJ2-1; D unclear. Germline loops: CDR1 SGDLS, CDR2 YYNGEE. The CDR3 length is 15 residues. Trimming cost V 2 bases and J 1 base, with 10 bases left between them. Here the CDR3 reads CASSVEYPSYNEQFF. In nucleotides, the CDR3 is TGTGCCAGCAGCGTCGAGTATCCATCCTACAATGAGCAGTTCTTC.

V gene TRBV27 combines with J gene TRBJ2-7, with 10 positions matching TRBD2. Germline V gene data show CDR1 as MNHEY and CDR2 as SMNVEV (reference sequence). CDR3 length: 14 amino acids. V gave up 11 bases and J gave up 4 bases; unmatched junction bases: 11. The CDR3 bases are TGTGCCGCCGGGGGAGCGGGAGGGATATACGAGCAGTACTTC. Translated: CAAGGAGGIYEQYF.